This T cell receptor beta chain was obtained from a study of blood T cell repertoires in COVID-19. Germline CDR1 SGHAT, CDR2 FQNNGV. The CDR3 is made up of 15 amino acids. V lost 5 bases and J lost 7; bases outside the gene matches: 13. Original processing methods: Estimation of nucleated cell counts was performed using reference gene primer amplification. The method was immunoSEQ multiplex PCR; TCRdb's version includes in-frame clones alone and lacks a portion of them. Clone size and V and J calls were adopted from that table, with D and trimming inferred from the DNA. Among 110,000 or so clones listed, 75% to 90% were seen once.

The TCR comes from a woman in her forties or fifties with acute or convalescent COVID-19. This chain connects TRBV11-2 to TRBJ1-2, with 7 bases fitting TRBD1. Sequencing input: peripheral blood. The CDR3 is CASSPRSGTVSGYTF. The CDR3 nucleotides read TGTGCCAGCAGCCCAAGATCCGGGACAGTATCTGGCTACACCTTC.